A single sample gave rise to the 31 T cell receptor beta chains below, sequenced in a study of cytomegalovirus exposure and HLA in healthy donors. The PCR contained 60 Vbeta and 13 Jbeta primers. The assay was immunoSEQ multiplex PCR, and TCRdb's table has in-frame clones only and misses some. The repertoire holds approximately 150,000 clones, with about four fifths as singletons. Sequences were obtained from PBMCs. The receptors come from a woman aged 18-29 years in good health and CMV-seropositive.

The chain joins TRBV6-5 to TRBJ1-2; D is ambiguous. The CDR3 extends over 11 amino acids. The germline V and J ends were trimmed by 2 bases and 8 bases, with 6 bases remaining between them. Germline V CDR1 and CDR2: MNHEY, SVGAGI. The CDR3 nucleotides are TGTGCCAGCAGTTACGGCGGCGGCTACACCTTC. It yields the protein CASSYGGGYTF.

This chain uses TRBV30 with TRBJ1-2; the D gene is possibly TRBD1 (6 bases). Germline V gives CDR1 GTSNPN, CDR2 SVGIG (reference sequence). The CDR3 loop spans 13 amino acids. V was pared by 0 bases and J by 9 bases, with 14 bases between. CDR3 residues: CAWSVHRAGSYTF. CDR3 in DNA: TGTGCCTGGAGTGTACACAGGGCGGGTAGCTACACCTTC.

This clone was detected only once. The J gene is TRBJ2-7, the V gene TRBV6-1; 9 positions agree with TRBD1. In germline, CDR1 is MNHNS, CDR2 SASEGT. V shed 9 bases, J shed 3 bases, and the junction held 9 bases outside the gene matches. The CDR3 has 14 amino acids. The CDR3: CASGLGQGYYEQYF. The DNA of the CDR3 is TGTGCCAGTGGTTTGGGACAGGGATACTACGAGCAGTACTTC.

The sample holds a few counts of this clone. CDR3 DNA sequence: TGCGCCAGCAGCCAATCTCCCTCAGGGACAGCAAATGAAAAACTGTTTTTT. It codes for CASSQSPSGTANEKLFF. The rearrangement links TRBV4-1 to TRBJ1-4; the match to TRBD1 covers 7 bases. With V trimmed by 2 bases and J by 5 bases, 11 bases remained unmatched. The CDR3 is 17 residues long. Germline assignment: CDR1 MGHRA and CDR2 YSYEKL.

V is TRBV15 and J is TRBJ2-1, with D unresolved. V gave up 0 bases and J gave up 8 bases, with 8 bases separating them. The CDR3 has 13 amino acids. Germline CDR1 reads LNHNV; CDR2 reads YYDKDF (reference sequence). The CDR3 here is CATSRDRIHEQFF. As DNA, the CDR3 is TGTGCCACCAGCAGAGACAGGATCCATGAGCAGTTCTTC.

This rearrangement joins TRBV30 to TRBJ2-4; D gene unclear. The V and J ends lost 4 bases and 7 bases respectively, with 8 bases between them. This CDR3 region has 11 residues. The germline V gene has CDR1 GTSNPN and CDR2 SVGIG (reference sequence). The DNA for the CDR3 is TGTGCCTGGAACCGCGATAACATTCAGTACTTC. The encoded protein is CAWNRDNIQYF.

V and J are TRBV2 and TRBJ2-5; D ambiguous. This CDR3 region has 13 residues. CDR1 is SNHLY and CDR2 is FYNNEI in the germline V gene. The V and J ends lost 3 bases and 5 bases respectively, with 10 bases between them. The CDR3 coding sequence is TGTGCCAGCAGTGATGGCTTTCTGGAGACCCAGTACTTC. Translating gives CASSDGFLETQYF.

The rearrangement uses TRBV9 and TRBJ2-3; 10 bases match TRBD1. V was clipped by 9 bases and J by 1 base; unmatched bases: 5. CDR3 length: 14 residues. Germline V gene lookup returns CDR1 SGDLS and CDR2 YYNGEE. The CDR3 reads CATSGTGGTDTQYF. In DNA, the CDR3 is TGTGCCACATCCGGGACAGGGGGCACAGATACGCAGTATTTT.

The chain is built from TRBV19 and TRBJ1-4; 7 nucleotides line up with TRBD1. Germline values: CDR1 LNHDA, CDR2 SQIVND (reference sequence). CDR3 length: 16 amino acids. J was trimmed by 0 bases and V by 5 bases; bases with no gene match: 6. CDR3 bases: TGTGCCAGTAGTCTGAGACAGGGTGCAACTAATGAAAAACTGTTTTTT. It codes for CASSLRQGATNEKLFF. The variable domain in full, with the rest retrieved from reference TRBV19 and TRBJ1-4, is DGGITQSPKYLFRKEGQNVTLSCEQNLNHDAMYWYRQDPGQGLRLIYYSQIVNDFQKGDIAEGYSVSREKKESFPLTVTSAQKNPTAFYLCASSLRQGATNEKLFFGSGTQLSVL.

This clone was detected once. The CDR3 coding sequence is TGTGCCAGCTGGAGGGTAAATTCACCCCTCCACTTT. Translated, it gives CASWRVNSPLHF. This sequence joins TRBV2 and TRBJ1-6; the D is unclear. CDR1 is SNHLY and CDR2 is FYNNEI in the germline V gene. The CDR3 is 12 amino acids. V gave up 8 bases and J gave up 7 bases, with 9 bases separating them.

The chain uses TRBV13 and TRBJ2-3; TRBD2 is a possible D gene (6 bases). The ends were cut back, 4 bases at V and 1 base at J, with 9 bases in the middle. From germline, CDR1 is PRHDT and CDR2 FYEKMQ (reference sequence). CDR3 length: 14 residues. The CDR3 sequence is CASSSTRRTDTQYF. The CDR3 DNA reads TGTGCCAGCAGCTCGACTAGACGCACAGATACGCAGTATTTT.

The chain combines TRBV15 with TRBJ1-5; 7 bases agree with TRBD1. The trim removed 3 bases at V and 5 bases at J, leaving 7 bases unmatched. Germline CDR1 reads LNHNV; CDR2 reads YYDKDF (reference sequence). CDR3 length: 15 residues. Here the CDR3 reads CATSRSRDSDQPQHF. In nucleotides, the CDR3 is TGTGCCACCAGCAGGAGCCGGGACAGTGATCAGCCCCAGCATTTT. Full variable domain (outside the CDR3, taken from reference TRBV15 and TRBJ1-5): DAMVIQNPRYQVTQFGKPVTLSCSQTLNHNVMYWYQQKSSQAPKLLFHYYDKDFNNEADTPDNFQSRRPNTSFCFLDIRSPGLGDTAMYLCATSRSRDSDQPQHFGDGTRLSIL.

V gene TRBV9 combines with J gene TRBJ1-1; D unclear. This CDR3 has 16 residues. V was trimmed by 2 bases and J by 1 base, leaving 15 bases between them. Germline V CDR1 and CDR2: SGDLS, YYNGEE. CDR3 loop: CASSVVPTVRNTEAFF. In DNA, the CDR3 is TGTGCCAGCAGCGTGGTACCTACGGTGAGGAACACTGAAGCTTTCTTT. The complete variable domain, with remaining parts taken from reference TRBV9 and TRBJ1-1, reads DSGVTQTPKHLITATGQRVTLRCSPRSGDLSVYWYQQSLDQGLQFLIQYYNGEERAKGNILERFSAQQFPDLHSELNLSSLELGDSALYFCASSVVPTVRNTEAFFGQGTRLTVV.

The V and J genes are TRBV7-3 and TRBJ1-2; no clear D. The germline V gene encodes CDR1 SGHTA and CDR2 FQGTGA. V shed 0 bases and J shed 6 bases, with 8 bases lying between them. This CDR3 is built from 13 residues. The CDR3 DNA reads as TGTGCCAGCAGCTTAACGGCGGGGAATGGCTACACCTTC. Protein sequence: CASSLTAGNGYTF.

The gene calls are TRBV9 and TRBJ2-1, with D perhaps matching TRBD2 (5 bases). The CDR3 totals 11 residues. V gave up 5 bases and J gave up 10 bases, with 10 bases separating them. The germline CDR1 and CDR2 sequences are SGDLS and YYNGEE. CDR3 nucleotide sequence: TGTGCCAGCAGTCGGACTCACGAGCAGTTCTTC. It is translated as CASSRTHEQFF.

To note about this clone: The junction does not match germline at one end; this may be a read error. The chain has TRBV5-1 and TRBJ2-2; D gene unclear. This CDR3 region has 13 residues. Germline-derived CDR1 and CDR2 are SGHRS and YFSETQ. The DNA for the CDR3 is TGCGCCAGCTGCTTGAGTTCGGCCGGGGAGCTGTTTTTT. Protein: CASCLSSAGELFF.

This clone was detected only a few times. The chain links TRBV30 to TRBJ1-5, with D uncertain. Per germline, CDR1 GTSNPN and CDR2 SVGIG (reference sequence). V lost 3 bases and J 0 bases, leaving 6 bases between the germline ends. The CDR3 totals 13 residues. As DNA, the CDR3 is TGTGCCTGGAGAGCCGATAGCAATCAGCCCCAGCATTTT. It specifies CAWRADSNQPQHF.

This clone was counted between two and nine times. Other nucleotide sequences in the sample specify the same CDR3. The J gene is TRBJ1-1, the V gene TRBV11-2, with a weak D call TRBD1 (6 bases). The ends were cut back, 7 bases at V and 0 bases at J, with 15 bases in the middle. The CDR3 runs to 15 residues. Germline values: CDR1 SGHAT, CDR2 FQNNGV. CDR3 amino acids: CASTRGGSMNTEAFF. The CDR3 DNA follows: TGTGCCAGCACAAGGGGGGGGAGTATGAACACTGAAGCTTTCTTT.

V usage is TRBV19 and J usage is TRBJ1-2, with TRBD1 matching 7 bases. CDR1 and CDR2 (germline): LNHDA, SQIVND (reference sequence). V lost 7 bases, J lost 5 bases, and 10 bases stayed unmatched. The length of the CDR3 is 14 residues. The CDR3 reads CASNPMAGGYGYTF. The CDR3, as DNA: TGTGCCAGTAACCCTATGGCAGGGGGTTATGGCTACACCTTC.

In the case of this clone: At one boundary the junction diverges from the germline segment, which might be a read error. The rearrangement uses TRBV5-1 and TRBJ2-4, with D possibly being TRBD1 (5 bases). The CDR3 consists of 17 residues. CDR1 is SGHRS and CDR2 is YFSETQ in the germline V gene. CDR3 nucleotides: TGCGCCAGCAGCTTGGTGGTAACCCTTGGGGCCAAAAACATTCAGCACTTC. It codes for CASSLVVTLGAKNIQHF.

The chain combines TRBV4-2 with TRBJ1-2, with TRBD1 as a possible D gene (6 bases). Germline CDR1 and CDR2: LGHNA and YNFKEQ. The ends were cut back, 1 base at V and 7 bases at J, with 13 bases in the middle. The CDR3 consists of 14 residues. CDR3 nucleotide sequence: TGTGCCAGCAGCCAAGGTGGCAGGGGACGTGGCTACACCTTC. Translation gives CASSQGGRGRGYTF.

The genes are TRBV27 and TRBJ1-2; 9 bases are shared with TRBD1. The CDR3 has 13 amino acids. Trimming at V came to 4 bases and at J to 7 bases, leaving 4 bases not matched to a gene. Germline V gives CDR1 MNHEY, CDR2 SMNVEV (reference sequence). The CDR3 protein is CASSSRTGVGYTF. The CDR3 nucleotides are TGTGCCAGCAGTTCGAGGACAGGGGTTGGCTACACCTTC.

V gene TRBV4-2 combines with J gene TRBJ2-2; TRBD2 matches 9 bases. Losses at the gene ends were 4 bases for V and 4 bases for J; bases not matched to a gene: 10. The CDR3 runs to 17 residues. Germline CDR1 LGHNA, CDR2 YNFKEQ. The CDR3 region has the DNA TGTGCCAGCAGCCCGGCGGGGCTAGCGGGACTCACCGGGGAGCTGTTTTTT. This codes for CASSPAGLAGLTGELFF.

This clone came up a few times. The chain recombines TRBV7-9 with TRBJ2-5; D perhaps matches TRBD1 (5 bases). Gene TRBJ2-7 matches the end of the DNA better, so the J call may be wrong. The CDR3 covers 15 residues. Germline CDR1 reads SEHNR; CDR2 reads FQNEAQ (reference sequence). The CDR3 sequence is CASSKDTAPIYEQYF. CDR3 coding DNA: TGTGCCAGCAGCAAGGACACCGCGCCTATCTACGAGCAGTACTTC.

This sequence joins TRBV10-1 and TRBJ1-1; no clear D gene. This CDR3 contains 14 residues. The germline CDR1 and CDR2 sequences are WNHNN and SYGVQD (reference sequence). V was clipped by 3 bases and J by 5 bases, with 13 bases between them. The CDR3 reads CASSDGRRGTEAFF. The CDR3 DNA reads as TGCGCCAGCAGTGATGGGAGGCGAGGTACTGAAGCTTTCTTT.

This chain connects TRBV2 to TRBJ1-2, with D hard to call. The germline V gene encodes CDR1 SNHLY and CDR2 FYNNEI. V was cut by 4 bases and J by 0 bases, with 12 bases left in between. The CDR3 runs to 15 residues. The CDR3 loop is CASSVIPSANYGYTF. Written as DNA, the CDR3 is TGTGCCAGCAGTGTTATCCCCTCAGCTAACTATGGCTACACCTTC.

The CDR3 protein is CASSESMDGQGEREQYF. The CDR3 nucleotides are TGCGCCAGCAGTGAGTCGATGGACGGGCAGGGGGAAAGGGAGCAGTACTTC. The V gene is TRBV10-1, the J gene TRBJ2-7, with 7 bases identical to TRBD1. Germline CDR1 and CDR2: WNHNN and SYGVQD (reference sequence). This CDR3 is built from 17 residues. After removal of 0 bases from V and 7 bases from J, the junction contained 15 bases not matched to a gene.

CDR3 sequence: CASSLPERAYNEQFF. In nucleotides, the CDR3 is TGTGCCAGCAGTCTTCCCGAGCGGGCCTACAATGAGCAGTTCTTC. V is TRBV28 and J is TRBJ2-1, with D possibly TRBD2 on 6 matching bases. V lost 5 bases and J lost 2, with 13 bases in between. Germline CDR1 MDHEN, CDR2 SYDVKM. CDR3 length: 15 amino acids.

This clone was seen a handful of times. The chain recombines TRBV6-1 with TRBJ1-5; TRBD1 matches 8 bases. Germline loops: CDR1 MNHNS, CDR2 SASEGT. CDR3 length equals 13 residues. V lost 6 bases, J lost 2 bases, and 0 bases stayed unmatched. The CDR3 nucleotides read TGTGCCAGCAGGGACAGGGGCAATCAGCCCCAGCATTTT. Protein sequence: CASRDRGNQPQHF.

The CDR3 DNA is TGCGCCAGCAGACCGGGGACAGGGACTGAAGCTTTCTTT. Its translation is CASRPGTGTEAFF. The chain has TRBV5-1 and TRBJ1-1; 9 positions agree with TRBD1. There are 13 residues in the CDR3. Trimming cost V 5 bases and J 5 bases; bases outside gene matches: 4. CDR1 is SGHRS and CDR2 is YFSETQ in the germline V gene.

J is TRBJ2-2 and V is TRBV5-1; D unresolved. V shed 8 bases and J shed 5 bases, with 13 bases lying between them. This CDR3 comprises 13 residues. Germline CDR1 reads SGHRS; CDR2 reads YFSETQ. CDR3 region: CASTPGLTGELFF. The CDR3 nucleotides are TGCGCCAGTACCCCCGGGTTGACCGGGGAGCTGTTTTTT.